One sample yielded the 20 T cell receptor beta chains listed below, sequenced in a study of response to subunit inactivated influenza vaccine. Using its own MiXCR run on the RT-PCR reads, TCRdb lists one record per CDR3 protein. Of more than 550,000 distinct CDR3 sequences detected, approximately 12% appear once; the ten largest clones hold around 9.6%. The source was PBMCs from blood, collected on the day of vaccination. These receptors came from a man in his fifties or sixties who received an inactivated influenza vaccine.

V gene TRBV27 combines with J gene TRBJ2-2; TRBD2 matches at 12 bases. This CDR3 comprises 15 residues. V dropped 3 bases and J dropped 10; count of bases not matched to a gene: 6. From germline, CDR1 is MNHEY and CDR2 SMNVEV (reference sequence). The CDR3 spells CASSFLLAGGLELFF. The DNA for the CDR3 is TGTGCCAGCAGTTTCTTACTAGCGGGAGGTTTGGAGCTGTTTTTT.

Only a few counts were recorded for this clonotype. The chain links TRBV10-3 to TRBJ1-1; no clear D. Germline CDR1 ENHRY, CDR2 SYGVKD. The V end lost 4 bases, the J end lost 4 bases, and 10 bases lay between the germline ends. This CDR3 spans 13 amino acids. The chain's CDR3 is CAISAPGPTEAFF. CDR3 bases: TGTGCCATCAGTGCCCCCGGCCCCACTGAAGCTTTCTTT.

In this sample, this clonotype turned up a few times. This chain connects TRBV20-1 to TRBJ2-4; no clear D. The V gene's germline CDR1 is DFQATT and CDR2 SNEGSKA (reference sequence). The CDR3 extends over 14 amino acids. V was shortened by 6 bases and J by 0 bases, with 12 bases between the two germline ends. The CDR3 region is CSAQKTLAKNIQYF. The CDR3 DNA is TGCAGTGCCCAAAAGACCCTAGCCAAAAACATTCAGTACTTC.

This chain connects TRBV11-2 to TRBJ2-2, with unresolved D. Trimming removed 3 bases from V and 0 bases from J, with 8 bases in between. CDR1 and CDR2 from the germline V gene are SGHAT and FQNNGV. The CDR3 is 15 residues long. The DNA of the CDR3 is TGTGCCAGCAGCTTTGGGGTTTCGAACACCGGGGAGCTGTTTTTT. Amino acid sequence: CASSFGVSNTGELFF.

Many counts were recorded for this clonotype. This chain uses TRBV20-1 with TRBJ2-1; 9 bases match TRBD1. The CDR3 runs to 13 residues. CDR1 and CDR2 from the germline V gene are DFQATT and SNEGSKA (reference sequence). The CDR3 nucleotides read TGCAGCGTCCGGACAGGGGCTCGGATTGAGCAGTTCTTC. Translating it yields CSVRTGARIEQFF.

This clonotype was picked up a small number of times. The chain carries TRBV28 and TRBJ2-1, with D unresolved. Germline V lookup: CDR1 MDHEN, CDR2 SYDVKM. This CDR3 contains 13 residues. V shed 2 bases and J shed 10 bases, with 12 bases lying between them. CDR3 loop: CASSLARSGEQFF. The CDR3 DNA sequence: TGTGCCAGCAGTTTAGCTAGATCAGGCGAGCAGTTCTTC.

The table lists this clonotype with many counts. The chain combines TRBV5-1 with TRBJ2-1; 9 bases map to TRBD2. The V gene's germline CDR1 is SGHRS and CDR2 YFSETQ. The J segment lost 4 bases and the V segment lost 5 bases, leaving 7 bases of the junction unmatched. The CDR3 length is 15 residues. The CDR3 loop is CASSVRTSEYNEQFF. The CDR3 DNA follows: TGCGCCAGCAGTGTGCGGACTAGCGAATACAATGAGCAGTTCTTC.

V is TRBV27 and J is TRBJ2-1; the match to TRBD2 covers 9 bases. The trim removed 2 bases at V and 7 bases at J, leaving 15 bases unmatched. Germline V lookup: CDR1 MNHEY, CDR2 SMNVEV (reference sequence). This CDR3 is 18 amino acids long. CDR3: CASSLTGGRVGLRNEQFF. CDR3 DNA: TGTGCCAGCAGTTTAACAGGCGGGAGGGTTGGTCTCAGGAATGAGCAGTTCTTC.

The chain has TRBV10-3 and TRBJ2-1, with 9 bases that match TRBD2. The V and J ends lost 0 bases and 10 bases, in that order; junction bases with no gene match: 7. Germline assignment: CDR1 ENHRY and CDR2 SYGVKD. The CDR3 is 15 residues long. DNA of the CDR3: TGTGCCATCAGTGAGTCCCTAGCGGGAAAATACGAGCAGTTCTTC. Its translation: CAISESLAGKYEQFF.

V is TRBV7-8 and J is TRBJ2-7; possibly TRBD1 for D (6 bases). The CDR3 consists of 15 residues. V lost 0 bases, J lost 2 bases, and 11 bases lay in between. From germline, CDR1 is SGHVS and CDR2 FQNEAQ. This CDR3 reads CASSLATGTTYEQYF. In DNA form, the CDR3 reads TGTGCCAGCAGCTTAGCGACCGGGACAACCTACGAGCAGTACTTC.

This clonotype was picked up many times. This rearrangement joins TRBV4-3 to TRBJ2-7; D is perhaps TRBD1 (5 bases). Germline values: CDR1 LGHNA, CDR2 YSLEER. The length of the CDR3 is 15 residues. V was trimmed by 0 bases and J by 5 bases, leaving 14 bases between them. CDR3 region: CASSQEGQGSDEQYF. The CDR3 nucleotides are TGCGCCAGCAGCCAAGAAGGGCAGGGAAGTGACGAGCAGTACTTC.

This clonotype was seen a handful of times. The chain links TRBV9 to TRBJ1-3, with no clear D. The V and J ends lost 0 bases and 0 bases respectively, with 13 bases between them. The CDR3 is 17 residues long. Germline assignment: CDR1 SGDLS and CDR2 YYNGEE. The CDR3 reads CASSVVAAEYSGNTIYF. The CDR3 DNA is TGTGCCAGCAGCGTAGTTGCCGCCGAATACTCTGGAAACACCATATATTTT.

This clonotype occurred a few times. This chain links TRBV20-1 with TRBJ2-3; D possibly uses TRBD1 or TRBD2 (5 bases each). V was cut by 1 base and J by 4 bases, with 9 bases left in between. The germline gives CDR1 DFQATT, CDR2 SNEGSKA (reference sequence). The CDR3 has 13 amino acids. The chain's CDR3 is CSARVGTADTQYF. CDR3 coding DNA: TGCAGTGCTAGAGTGGGGACGGCAGATACGCAGTATTTT.

The chain joins TRBV5-1 to TRBJ2-6; no clear D gene. The CDR3 has 16 residues. The V end lost 2 bases, the J end lost 0 bases, and 9 bases lay between the germline ends. Per germline, CDR1 SGHRS and CDR2 YFSETQ. The CDR3 nucleotides read TGCGCCAGCAGCTTAACTTTAGACTCTGGGGCCAACGTCCTGACTTTC. As protein: CASSLTLDSGANVLTF.

The V and J genes are TRBV11-2 and TRBJ2-3; D possibly corresponds to TRBD1 (5 bases). V lost 1 base, J lost 2 bases, and 10 bases lay in between. From germline, CDR1 is SGHAT and CDR2 FQNNGV. The CDR3 has 15 residues. CDR3 loop: CASSLAGRDTDTQYF. In nucleotides, the CDR3 is TGTGCCAGCAGCTTAGCAGGCAGGGACACAGATACGCAGTATTTT.

The J gene is TRBJ2-3, the V gene TRBV4-3; 9 nucleotides match TRBD2. V was clipped by 2 bases and J by 1 base; unmatched bases: 10. From germline, CDR1 is LGHNA and CDR2 YSLEER. This CDR3 is built from 18 residues. The CDR3 loop is CASSQSLAGNRGTDTQYF. In nucleotides, the CDR3 is TGCGCCAGCAGCCAATCCCTAGCGGGAAACCGTGGCACAGATACGCAGTATTTT.

V gene TRBV9 combines with J gene TRBJ1-6; D gene ambiguous. The CDR3 extends over 13 amino acids. CDR1 is SGDLS, CDR2 YYNGEE, per germline. With 7 bases removed from V and 0 bases from J, the gap between germline ends came to 5 bases. CDR3 nucleotide sequence: TGTGCCAGCGCGAGCTCCTATAATTCACCCCTCCACTTT. Its translation is CASASSYNSPLHF.

This clonotype was counted between two and nine times. The chain links TRBV7-2 to TRBJ1-1; D might be TRBD1 (5 bases). V was clipped by 8 bases and J by 1 base, with 14 bases between them. Looked up from germline, CDR1 is SGHTA and CDR2 is FQGNSA. This CDR3 is 14 amino acids long. The CDR3 DNA reads TGTGCCAGCCTACCCGGGGCAGCGAACACTGAAGCTTTCTTT. It specifies CASLPGAANTEAFF.

This clonotype was picked up a small number of times. The chain joins TRBV9 to TRBJ2-7; D not certain. V lost 3 bases and J 3 bases, leaving 13 bases between the germline ends. Germline assignment: CDR1 SGDLS and CDR2 YYNGEE. This CDR3 is built from 14 residues. The CDR3 sequence is CASSARLTNYEQYF. The CDR3 bases are TGTGCCAGCAGCGCAAGACTGACGAACTACGAGCAGTACTTC.

The genes are TRBV25-1 and TRBJ2-3, with TRBD2 identical over 7 bases. The CDR3 covers 14 residues. The germline V gene has CDR1 MGHDK and CDR2 SYGVNS. The V gene end was trimmed by 10 bases and the J gene end by 4 bases; junction bases not matched to a gene: 11. The CDR3 here is CATNPPGGADTQYF. CDR3 nucleotide sequence: TGTGCCACCAACCCCCCTGGGGGGGCAGATACGCAGTATTTT.